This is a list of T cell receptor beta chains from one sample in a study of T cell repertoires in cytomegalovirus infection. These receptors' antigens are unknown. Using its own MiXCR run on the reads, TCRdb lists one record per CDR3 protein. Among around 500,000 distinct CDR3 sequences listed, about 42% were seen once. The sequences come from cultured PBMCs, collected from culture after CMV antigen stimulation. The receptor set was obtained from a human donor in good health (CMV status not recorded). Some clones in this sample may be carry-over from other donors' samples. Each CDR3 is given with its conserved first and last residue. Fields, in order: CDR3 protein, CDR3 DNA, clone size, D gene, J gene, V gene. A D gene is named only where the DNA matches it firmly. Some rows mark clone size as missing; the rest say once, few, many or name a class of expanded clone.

CDR3: CASSSSGSTGTDTQYF; DNA: TGTGCCAGCAGTTCGTCCGGGAGTACCGGAACAGATACGCAGTATTTT; size: .; D: .; J: TRBJ2-3; V: TRBV27
CDR3: CAIRAPNQPQHF; DNA: TGTGCCATCAGGGCCCCAAATCAGCCCCAGCATTTT; size: .; D: .; J: TRBJ1-5; V: TRBV10-3
CDR3: CASSPPDRAGDTQYF; DNA: TGTGCCAGTAGTCCCCCGGACAGGGCTGGTGATACGCAGTATTTT; size: .; D: TRBD1; J: TRBJ2-3; V: TRBV19
CDR3: CASSPLASSGNTIYF; DNA: TGTGCCAGCAGCCCCTTGGCGAGCTCTGGAAACACCATATATTTT; size: .; D: .; J: TRBJ1-3; V: TRBV7-2
CDR3: CASSWGHGPYEQYF; DNA: TGTGCCAGCAGCTGGGGACATGGGCCCTACGAGCAGTACTTC; size: few; D: .; J: TRBJ2-7; V: TRBV7-2
CDR3: CASSLSGASNEQFF; DNA: TGTGCCAGCAGCTTATCGGGGGCAAGCAATGAGCAGTTCTTC; size: .; D: .; J: TRBJ2-1; V: TRBV7-2
CDR3: CASSLPPGGADTEAFF; DNA: TGTGCCAGCAGCTTACCCCCAGGGGGCGCGGACACTGAAGCTTTCTTT; size: .; D: TRBD1; J: TRBJ1-1; V: TRBV7-9
CDR3: CASSLFPDRAPYNSPLHF; DNA: TGTGCCAGCAGCTTATTTCCGGACAGGGCACCCTATAATTCACCCCTCCACTTT; size: .; D: TRBD1; J: TRBJ1-6; V: TRBV7-8
CDR3: CASSLEREGRHTQYF; DNA: TGTGCCAGCAGCTTAGAGCGGGAGGGCCGGCATACGCAGTATTTT; size: .; D: TRBD2; J: TRBJ2-3; V: TRBV7-6
CDR3: CASSNRVTEAFF; DNA: TGTGCCAGCAGTAACAGGGTCACTGAAGCTTTCTTT; size: few; D: .; J: TRBJ1-1; V: TRBV6-1
CDR3: CAVLVDLADTQYF; DNA: TGTGCCGTCCTGGTTGATCTGGCAGATACGCAGTATTTT; size: .; D: .; J: TRBJ2-3; V: TRBV10-3
CDR3: CASSLITGRRRNYGYTF; DNA: TGTGCCAGCAGCTTGATTACTGGGAGACGTCGGAACTATGGCTACACCTTC; size: .; D: .; J: TRBJ1-2; V: TRBV5-6
CDR3: CASSSPQYDWSLSYNEQFF; DNA: TGTGCCAGCAGCTCCCCTCAATATGATTGGAGTCTCTCCTACAATGAGCAGTTCTTC; size: few; D: .; J: TRBJ2-1; V: TRBV7-8
CDR3: CASRDPRWGDSSTDTQYF; DNA: TGTGCCAGCAGAGACCCGCGATGGGGGGATTCTAGCACAGATACGCAGTATTTT; size: .; D: .; J: TRBJ2-3; V: TRBV6-2/TRBV6-3
CDR3: CASSRRYSGANVLTF; DNA: TGCGCCAGCAGCCGTCGCTACTCTGGGGCCAACGTCCTGACTTTC; size: few; D: .; J: TRBJ2-6; V: TRBV4-1
CDR3: CASSRGLAGGNTGELFF; DNA: TGTGCCAGCAGCCGGGGACTAGCGGGAGGGAACACCGGGGAGCTGTTTTTT; size: .; D: TRBD2; J: TRBJ2-2; V: TRBV6-2/TRBV6-3
CDR3: CASSVGDAAPAGEAFF; DNA: TGTGCCAGCAGCGTTGGGGACGCCGCCCCGGCGGGTGAAGCTTTCTTT; size: .; D: .; J: TRBJ1-1; V: TRBV7-4